This T cell receptor beta chain was recorded in a study of blood T cell repertoires in COVID-19 (dated by TCRdb to 2018 to 2020). Background for the entire study: Samples from collaborators originated in the United States, Italy and Spain and spanned both the acute and convalescent phases of COVID-19. Subjects who had been exposed to COVID-19, were actively infected with it, or had recovered from it provided the deeply sampled blood TCRbeta repertoires that made up the dataset. Nearly every sample came with metadata listing a de-identified subject ID, COVID-19 status, age in years and sex. Samples came from the ongoing ImmuneRACE study (first 160 participants) plus 1,254 subjects from 6 global collaborators. A freely available public database, intended as a resource for researchers studying the immune response to SARS-CoV-2, is where the repertoires were released. HLA class I and class II types, where available, came from metadata supplied by the sample provider rather than from assay-based typing. The material from the prospective study consisted of cDNA or gDNA derived from T cells, B-cell-depleted T cells, or PBMCs.

The CDR3 measures 17 amino acids from cysteine to phenylalanine. The retained sequence is limited to the CDR3, 51 bases, with the frame set at the first base. In the germline V gene, CDR1 corresponds to WSHSY and CDR2 to SAAADI. The count of this clone is one. Its target antigen remains unknown. Germline and junction disagree at one end, which may indicate a read error. General findings and caveats noted by the study authors: How much clinical and demographic metadata was included differed by source and by participant, and the metadata was provided uncurated.

The immunoSEQ Assay, a bias-controlled multiplex PCR, was used to amplify TCRbeta CDR3 regions from genomic DNA. In the paper's pipeline: Within the assay, amplification of reference gene primers was used to estimate how many nucleated cells each sample contained. Sequence reads were collapsed and filtered to measure the absolute abundance of every unique TCRbeta CDR3 rearrangement. For each sample, productive Simpson clonality was calculated as the square root of Simpson's diversity index across productive rearrangements. Entries here come from immuneACCESS through TCRdb and include only in-frame sequences with V and J called. Some clones fail to appear in such tables; in the studies checked, an unresolved V gene covers under half of the shortfall, and the cause of the remainder is unknown. V and J calls and clone size are copied from that table; D and trimming were computed from the DNA. This sample comprises approximately 270,000 clones, about four fifths of them detected only once. Clones ranked in the top ten supply roughly 9.8% of the sample.

The collaborating institutions used their own protocols to collect whole blood in K2EDTA tubes. For TCRbeta analysis, collaborator samples were shipped as frozen whole blood, as isolated PBMCs, or as DNA extracted from either sample type. Sequencing was done on a sample of peripheral blood. The receptor chain draws on TRBV10-2 and TRBJ1-5, with 8 bases matching TRBD1. This TCR was sampled from a man at least 80 years old with acute or convalescent COVID-19. The CDR3 region reads CASSEARGLRSDQPQHF. The DNA sequence reads TGCGCCAGCAGTGAAGCCAGGGGGCTTCGTAGCGATCAGCCCCAGCATTTT.